The 15 T cell receptor beta chains in this list originate from one sample, sequenced in a study of blood T cell repertoires in COVID-19. The table came from immunoSEQ multiplex PCR; TCRdb's copy has only in-frame clones and leaves some out. There are more than 150,000 clones in the sample; over 80% occur only once, and roughly 13% lies in the top ten. Sequenced sample: PBMCs or T cells enriched from blood (not recorded which). The receptor source for this set is a woman aged 55-69 years who had recovered from COVID-19.

The chain employs TRBV5-1 and TRBJ2-5, with D maybe TRBD2 (6 bases). The V gene lost 1 base and the J gene lost 0 bases, with 7 bases spanning the gap. Germline V gene data show CDR1 as SGHRS and CDR2 as YFSETQ. The CDR3 totals 14 residues. This chain's CDR3 is CASSLIADQETQYF. The DNA for the CDR3 is TGCGCCAGCAGCTTGATAGCGGACCAAGAGACCCAGTACTTC.

V is TRBV5-1 and J is TRBJ1-2; 7 bases are shared with TRBD1. With 6 bases clipped from V and 4 bases from J, the junction kept 9 bases outside the gene matches. Germline V CDR1 and CDR2: SGHRS, YFSETQ. This CDR3 has 14 residues. CDR3 amino acids: CASTIGQAAYGYTF. CDR3 bases: TGCGCCAGCACCATCGGACAGGCCGCCTATGGCTACACCTTC. The full variable domain, its missing parts supplied by reference TRBV5-1 and TRBJ1-2, is KAGVTQTPRYLIKTRGQQVTLSCSPISGHRSVSWYQQTPGQGLQFLFEYFSETQRNKGNFPGRFSGRQFSNSRSEMNVSTLELGDSALYLCASTIGQAAYGYTFGSGTRLTVV.

The chain links TRBV3-1 (or the pseudogene TRBV3-2) to TRBJ1-2; no clear D. The CDR3 spans 15 residues. Germline V CDR1 and CDR2: LGHDT, YNNKEL (reference sequence). V lost 4 bases to trimming and J lost 5 bases, with 17 bases between them. The CDR3 here is CASSPLVGREYGYTF. For the CDR3, the DNA is TGTGCCAGCAGCCCCTTGGTTGGACGGGAATATGGCTACACCTTC.

The rearrangement links TRBV11-2 to TRBJ2-7, with D possibly being TRBD2 (6 bases). The CDR3 covers 16 residues. The V gene's germline CDR1 is SGHAT and CDR2 FQNNGV. Trimming took 0 bases from V and 3 from J, leaving 15 bases between them. CDR3 loop: CASSLEGGGVDYEQYF. The CDR3 bases are TGTGCCAGCAGCTTAGAGGGGGGAGGCGTTGACTACGAGCAGTACTTC.

This sequence joins TRBV27 and TRBJ2-5; D perhaps matches TRBD2 (6 bases). The CDR3 covers 15 residues. Germline V gene sequence: CDR1 MNHEY, CDR2 SMNVEV (reference sequence). Deletions cut 2 bases from V and 4 bases from J, with 14 bases between. CDR3 amino acids: CASSLRYSGGETQYF. The CDR3 DNA is TGTGCCAGCAGTTTACGGTATAGCGGTGGAGAGACCCAGTACTTC.

The rearrangement joins TRBV28 to TRBJ2-5; 8 bases agree with TRBD1. Germline lookup yields CDR1 MDHEN and CDR2 SYDVKM. This CDR3 contains 14 residues. Unmatched junction bases numbered 7, after V lost 5 bases and J lost 5 bases. The CDR3 protein is CASSGAGGSETQYF. The DNA for the CDR3 is TGTGCCAGCAGTGGGGCAGGGGGCAGTGAGACCCAGTACTTC.

The V gene is TRBV7-9, the J gene TRBJ2-3; 11 bases align to TRBD1. Germline loops: CDR1 SEHNR, CDR2 FQNEAQ (reference sequence). The CDR3 extends over 16 amino acids. The J segment lost 4 bases and the V segment lost 3 bases, leaving 6 bases of the junction unmatched. CDR3 sequence: CASSFGTGGFADTQYF. Written as DNA, the CDR3 is TGTGCCAGCAGCTTCGGGACAGGGGGTTTTGCAGATACGCAGTATTTT.

V and J are TRBV4-1 and TRBJ1-1; D is undetermined. Germline CDR1 MGHRA, CDR2 YSYEKL. V shed 4 bases and J shed 11 bases, with 17 bases lying between them. The CDR3 consists of 13 residues. The CDR3 region is CASSLNRRRVAFF. The DNA for the CDR3 is TGCGCCAGCAGCCTTAATAGGCGGCGGGTGGCTTTCTTT.

This chain uses TRBV12-5 with TRBJ1-6; the match to TRBD1 covers 9 bases. The CDR3 runs 15 residues. Germline V gene lookup returns CDR1 LGHNT and CDR2 FRNRAP. With 6 bases clipped from V and 7 bases from J, the junction kept 7 bases outside the gene matches. CDR3 DNA sequence: TGTGCTAGTGGACCGGACAGGGGAGGAAATTCACCCCTCCACTTT. It yields the protein CASGPDRGGNSPLHF.

In DNA form, the CDR3 reads TGTGCCTGGAGTGGTCCCGGGACAGGGGTTGGAAACACCATATATTTT. Its translation: CAWSGPGTGVGNTIYF. This chain links TRBV30 with TRBJ1-3; TRBD1 matches 10 bases. CDR1 is GTSNPN and CDR2 is SVGIG in the germline V gene (reference sequence). The CDR3 runs 16 residues. J lost 3 bases, V lost 1 base, and 6 bases had no gene match.

The chain combines TRBV6-2 or TRBV6-3 with TRBJ2-5, with 13 bases aligning to TRBD2. Germline CDR1 MNHEY, CDR2 SVGEGT. V trimming: 5 bases; J trimming: 0 bases; junction bases outside the gene matches: 3. The CDR3 extends over 16 amino acids. DNA of the CDR3: TGTGCCAGCAGTACCGGGACTAGCGGGAACCAAGAGACCCAGTACTTC. The encoded protein is CASSTGTSGNQETQYF.

The rearrangement links TRBV30 to TRBJ1-2; D gene unclear. The V gene's germline CDR1 is GTSNPN and CDR2 SVGIG (reference sequence). This CDR3 region has 12 residues. The V end lost 4 bases, the J end lost 7 bases, and 13 bases lay between the germline ends. The CDR3 sequence is CAWNSPPGGYTF. In DNA, the CDR3 is TGTGCCTGGAACTCACCCCCAGGTGGCTACACCTTC.

The count of this clone is one. The V gene is TRBV24-1, the J gene TRBJ1-4; D is perhaps TRBD1 (5 bases). The germline V gene has CDR1 KGHDR and CDR2 SFDVKD. The V end lost 9 bases, the J end lost 5 bases, and 18 bases lay between the germline ends. This CDR3 contains 15 residues. CDR3 region: CATPAGRGANEKLFF. Here the CDR3 DNA reads TGTGCCACCCCGGCAGGGCGGGGCGCAAATGAAAAACTGTTTTTT.

This clone was detected a few times. The V call is TRBV6-5, the J call TRBJ1-4, with TRBD1 matching 8 bases. Germline CDR1 and CDR2: MNHEY and SVGAGI. V gave up 4 bases and J gave up 8 bases; unmatched junction bases: 3. The CDR3 length is 13 residues. For the CDR3, the DNA is TGTGCCAGCAGTTTGTACAGGGGGGAAAAACTGTTTTTT. Its translation: CASSLYRGEKLFF.

This chain uses TRBV3-1 (or the pseudogene TRBV3-2) with TRBJ2-1, with 11 bases identical to TRBD2. There are 16 residues in the CDR3. The germline V gene has CDR1 LGHDT and CDR2 YNNKEL (reference sequence). J was trimmed by 7 bases and V by 0 bases; bases with no gene match: 5. CDR3 loop: CASSQDPSGRINEQFF. Here the CDR3 DNA reads TGTGCCAGCAGCCAAGATCCTAGCGGGAGGATAAATGAGCAGTTCTTC.